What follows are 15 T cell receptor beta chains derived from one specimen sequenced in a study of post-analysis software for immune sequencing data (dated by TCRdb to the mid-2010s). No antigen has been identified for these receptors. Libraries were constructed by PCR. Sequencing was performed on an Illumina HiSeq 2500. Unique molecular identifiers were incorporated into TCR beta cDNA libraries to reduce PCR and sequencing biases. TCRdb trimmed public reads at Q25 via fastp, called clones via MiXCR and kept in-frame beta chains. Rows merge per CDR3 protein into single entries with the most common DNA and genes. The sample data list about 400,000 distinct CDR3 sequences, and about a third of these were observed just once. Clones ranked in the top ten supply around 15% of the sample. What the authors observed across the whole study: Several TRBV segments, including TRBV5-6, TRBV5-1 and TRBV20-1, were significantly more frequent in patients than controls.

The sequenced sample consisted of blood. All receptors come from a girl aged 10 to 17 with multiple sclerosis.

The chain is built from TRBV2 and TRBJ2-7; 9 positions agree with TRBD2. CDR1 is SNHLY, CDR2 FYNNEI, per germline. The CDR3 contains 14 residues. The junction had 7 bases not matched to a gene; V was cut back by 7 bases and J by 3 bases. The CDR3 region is CASKGGGAIYEQYF. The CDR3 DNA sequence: TGTGCCAGCAAGGGCGGGGGGGCAATCTACGAGCAGTACTTC.

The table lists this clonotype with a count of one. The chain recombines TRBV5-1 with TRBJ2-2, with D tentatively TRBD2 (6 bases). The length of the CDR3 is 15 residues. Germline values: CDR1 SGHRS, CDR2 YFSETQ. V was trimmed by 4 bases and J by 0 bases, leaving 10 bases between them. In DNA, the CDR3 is TGCGCCAGCAGCCCCGGGACTCCGAACACCGGGGAGCTGTTTTTT. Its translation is CASSPGTPNTGELFF.

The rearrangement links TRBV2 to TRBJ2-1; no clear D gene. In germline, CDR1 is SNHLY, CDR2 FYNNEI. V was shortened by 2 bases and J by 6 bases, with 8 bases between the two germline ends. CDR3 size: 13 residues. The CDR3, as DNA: TGTGCCAGCAGTGAAAGAAGGGTCAATGAGCAGTTCTTC. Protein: CASSERRVNEQFF.

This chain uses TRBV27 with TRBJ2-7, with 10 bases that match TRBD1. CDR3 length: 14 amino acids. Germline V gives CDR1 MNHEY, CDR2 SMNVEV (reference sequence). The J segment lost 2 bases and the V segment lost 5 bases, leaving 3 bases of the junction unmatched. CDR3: CASSGQGVTYEQYF. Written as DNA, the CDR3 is TGTGCCAGCAGTGGACAGGGGGTGACCTACGAGCAGTACTTC.

This CDR3 reads CASSLGEGAPPDTQYF. The CDR3 nucleotides are TGCGCCAGCAGCTTGGGGGAGGGGGCGCCCCCAGATACGCAGTATTTT. This sequence joins TRBV5-1 and TRBJ2-3, with D perhaps being TRBD1 or TRBD2 (7 bases each). V lost 0 bases and J 4 bases, leaving 15 bases between the germline ends. The germline gives CDR1 SGHRS, CDR2 YFSETQ. There are 16 residues in the CDR3.

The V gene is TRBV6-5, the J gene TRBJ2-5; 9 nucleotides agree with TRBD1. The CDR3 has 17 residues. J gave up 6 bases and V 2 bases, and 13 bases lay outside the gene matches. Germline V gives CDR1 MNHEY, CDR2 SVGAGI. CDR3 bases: TGTGCCAGCAGTTACCCCCGGGACAGGGATTTGAGGCAGACCCAGTACTTC. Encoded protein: CASSYPRDRDLRQTQYF.

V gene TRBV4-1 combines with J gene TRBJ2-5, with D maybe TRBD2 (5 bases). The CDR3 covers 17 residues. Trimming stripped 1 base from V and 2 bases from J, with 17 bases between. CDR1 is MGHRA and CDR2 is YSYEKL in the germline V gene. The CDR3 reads CASSQGSLGLTQETQYF. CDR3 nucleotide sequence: TGCGCCAGCAGCCAAGGTAGCTTAGGACTTACACAAGAGACCCAGTACTTC.

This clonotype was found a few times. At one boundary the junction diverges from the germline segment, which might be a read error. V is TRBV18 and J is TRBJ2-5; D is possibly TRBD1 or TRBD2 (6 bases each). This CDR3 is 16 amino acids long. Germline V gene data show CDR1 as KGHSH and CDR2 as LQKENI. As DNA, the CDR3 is TGTGCCAGCTCCTTACCGGGGGCCACTGTACAAGATACCCAGTACTTC. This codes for CASSLPGATVQDTQYF.

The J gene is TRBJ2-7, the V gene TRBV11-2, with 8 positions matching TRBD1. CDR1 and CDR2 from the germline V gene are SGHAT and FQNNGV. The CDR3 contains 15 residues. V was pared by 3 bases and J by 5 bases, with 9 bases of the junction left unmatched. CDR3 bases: TGTGCCAGCAGCTTCTCGGACAGGGCCCTCGACGAGCAGTACTTC. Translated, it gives CASSFSDRALDEQYF.

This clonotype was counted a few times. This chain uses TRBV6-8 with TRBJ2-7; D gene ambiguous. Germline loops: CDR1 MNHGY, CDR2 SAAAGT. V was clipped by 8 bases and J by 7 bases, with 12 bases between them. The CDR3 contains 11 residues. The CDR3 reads CASDPPEEQYF. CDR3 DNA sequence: TGTGCCAGCGACCCCCCGGAAGAGCAGTACTTC.

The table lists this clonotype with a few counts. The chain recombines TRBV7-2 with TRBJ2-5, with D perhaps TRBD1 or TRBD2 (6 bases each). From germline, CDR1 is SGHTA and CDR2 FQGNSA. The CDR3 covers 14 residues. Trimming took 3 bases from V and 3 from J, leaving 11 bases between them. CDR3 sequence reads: CASSLGGQKETQYF. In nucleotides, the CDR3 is TGTGCCAGCAGCTTGGGGGGCCAGAAAGAGACCCAGTACTTC.

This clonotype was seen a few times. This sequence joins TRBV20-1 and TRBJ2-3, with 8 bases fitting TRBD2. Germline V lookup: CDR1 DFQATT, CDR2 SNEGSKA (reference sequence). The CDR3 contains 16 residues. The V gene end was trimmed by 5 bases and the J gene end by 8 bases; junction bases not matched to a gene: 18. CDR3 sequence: CSAGTPLRAREGTQYF. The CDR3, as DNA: TGCAGTGCTGGAACCCCTCTAAGGGCTCGGGAGGGTACGCAGTATTTT.

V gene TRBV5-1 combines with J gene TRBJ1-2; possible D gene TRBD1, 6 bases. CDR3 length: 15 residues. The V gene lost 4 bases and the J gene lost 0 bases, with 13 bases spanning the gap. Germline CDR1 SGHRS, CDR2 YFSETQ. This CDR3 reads CASSRRQGPNYGYTF. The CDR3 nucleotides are TGCGCCAGCAGCCGGCGGCAGGGGCCTAACTATGGCTACACCTTC.

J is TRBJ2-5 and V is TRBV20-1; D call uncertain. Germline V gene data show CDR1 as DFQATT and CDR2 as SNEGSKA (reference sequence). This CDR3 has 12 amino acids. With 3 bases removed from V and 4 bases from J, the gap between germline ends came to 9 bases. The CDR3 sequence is CSARSPGETQYF. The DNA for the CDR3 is TGCAGTGCTAGGTCCCCCGGAGAGACCCAGTACTTC.

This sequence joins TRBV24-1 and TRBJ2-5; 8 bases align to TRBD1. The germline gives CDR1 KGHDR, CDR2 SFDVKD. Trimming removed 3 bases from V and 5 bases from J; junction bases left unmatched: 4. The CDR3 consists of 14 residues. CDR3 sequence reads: CATSDDRTGETQYF. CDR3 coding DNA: TGTGCCACCAGTGATGATCGGACAGGGGAGACCCAGTACTTC.